This TCR beta chain is drawn from a study of tumor-infiltrating lymphocytes in primary liver carcinoma. CDR3 length: 14 residues. CDR1 and CDR2 from the germline V gene are SQVTM and ANQGSEA. V was cut by 3 bases and J by 5 bases, with 16 bases left in between. Making TCR beta cDNA involved approximately 530 ng total RNA and a constant-region primer. For TCR beta, libraries were produced by three nested multiplex PCR rounds using slightly modified ARM-PCR. Amplification in the first two PCR rounds was performed using TRBV1-TRBV30 forward primers and a C-beta reverse primer for approximately 10 cycles each. TCRdb ran MiXCR on the multiplex PCR reads and lists one entry per CDR3 protein. The sample includes fewer than 85,000 distinct CDR3 sequences, roughly 72% seen only once; the top ten take approximately 27%. From roughly 21-30 mg of unsorted bulk tissue, DNA and RNA were co-extracted together. This clonotype was seen more than once but under ten times. The CDR3 does not close with the conserved phenylalanine or tryptophan, likely indicating a read error.

The J gene is TRBJ1-1, the V gene TRBV29-1; maybe TRBD1 (5 bases). Sequencing was carried out using tumor-adjacent normal liver tissue. The sequence was collected from a man aged 35-49 years with primary liver carcinoma and hepatitis B virus infection. Here the CDR3 reads CSVDSAGSYTEAFI. The CDR3 nucleotides read TGCAGCGTTGATTCGGCAGGGAGTTATACTGAAGCTTTCATT.